This TCR beta chain was observed in a study of blood T cell repertoires in COVID-19. Study-wide background: T cells, B-cell-depleted T cells, or PBMCs provided the cDNA or gDNA that served as material.

This clone was detected only a few times. Clones were read by immunoSEQ multiplex PCR, and TCRdb kept only the in-frame ones, dropping some. In the table there are some 290,000 clones, about 85% of which are singletons. Germline V gene sequence: CDR1 SGHTA, CDR2 FQGNSA. The CDR3 is 18 residues long. Trimming cost V 5 bases and J 4 bases, with 26 bases left between them. This chain uses TRBV7-2 with TRBJ1-1; D possibly corresponds to TRBD1 (6 bases). Sequencing used peripheral blood. The sequence came from a woman aged 45-59 years who had recovered from COVID-19. Here the CDR3 DNA reads TGTGCCAGCAGCCTTGCCCCCTGGACAGTCCCTCGGGGCACTGAAGCTTTCTTT. Translated, it gives CASSLAPWTVPRGTEAFF.